Listed below are T cell receptor beta chains from one sample, sequenced in a study of a mutant IDH1 vaccine in newly diagnosed glioma. These receptors have no known antigen. Profiled with immunoSEQ multiplex PCR; TCRdb holds only in-frame clones, not every one. This sample yields over 55,000 clones, of which 84% are seen a single time; about 3.7% belongs to the top ten. This sample comprised PBMCs, obtained from a glioma patient whose treatment included an IDH1 peptide vaccine. The receptors were gathered from a man aged 30 to 45 with glioma. The conserved cysteine and the conserved F or W are not part of the CDR3 here.

V: TRBV15
CDR3: ATSRELASGYEQY

V: TRBV14
CDR3: ASSPRSGSEKLF

V: TRBV11-3
CDR3: ASSLVGGRVGNEQF

V: TRBV29-1
CDR3: SVVLTLTSTDTQY

V: TRBV5-6
CDR3: ASSKGQGSIPNTEAF

V: TRBV7-9
CDR3: ASSPEQGAKRTEAF

V: TRBV7-9
CDR3: ASRPGTAQKNEQF

V: TRBV6-5
CDR3: ASSYETPYDQPQH

V: TRBV6-5
CDR3: ASSYVPRGDNEQF

V: TRBV27
CDR3: ASSLSGGHNYGYT

V: TRBV15
CDR3: ATSRTTGGSYNEQF

V: TRBV4-2
CDR3: ASSHTASREQY

V: TRBV28
CDR3: ASSYRVTEAF

V: TRBV28
CDR3: ASSLLGHEVSYEQY

V: TRBV30
CDR3: AWDSGQGGEEAF

V: TRBV5-1
CDR3: ASTEQGGADEKLF

V: TRBV4-1
CDR3: ASSQLDSLEYNEQF

V: TRBV28
CDR3: ASSPSESLVTQY

V: TRBV29-1
CDR3: SVGDPTEAF

V: TRBV19
CDR3: ASSIEAWAQANYGYT

V: TRBV11-1
CDR3: ASSSIRTGAAEAF

V: TRBV7-6
CDR3: ASSFSAGGTDTQY

V: TRBV5-1
CDR3: ASSLIAGAYEQY

V: TRBV18
CDR3: ASRIPGQGQEAF

V: TRBV28
CDR3: ASSLVTGGNQPQH

V: TRBV5-1
CDR3: ASSSGTSGIYNEQF

V: TRBV25-1
CDR3: ASSEADFYGYT

V: TRBV5-1
CDR3: ASSPSYNSPLH

V: TRBV7-7
CDR3: ASSLERDSETQY

V: TRBV30
CDR3: AWRQGNTGELF

V: TRBV7-9
CDR3: ASSPKGPRYEQY

V: TRBV5-1
CDR3: ASSLESFIGSPLH

V: TRBV9
CDR3: ASSSSSHTQY

V: TRBV10-3
CDR3: AISGGGGPTDTQY

V: TRBV6-4
CDR3: ASSGTPRSGELF

V: TRBV27
CDR3: ATKGGEQY

V: TRBV4-3
CDR3: ASSQETESYGYT

V: TRBV11-2
CDR3: ASSLGVNTEAF

V: TRBV11-1
CDR3: ASSVDSRAMF

V: TRBV15
CDR3: ATSKAASSYNEQF

V: TRBV29-1
CDR3: SVEDPRRSKGAF

V: TRBV4-1
CDR3: ASSRTAWSNSPLH

V: TRBV4-1
CDR3: ASSQVVHGVRNEKLF

V: TRBV5-1
CDR3: ASSPSGDSNTGELF

V: TRBV29-1
CDR3: SVDPGGADTQY

V: TRBV6-6
CDR3: ASSYSRTPGELF

V: TRBV5-1
CDR3: ASSPGTGTGDTQY

V: TRBV19
CDR3: ASSIGRVEKLF

V: TRBV9
CDR3: ATSLAGDLYNEQF

V: TRBV27
CDR3: ASSRQGGSGELF